This record looks at one TCR beta chain sequence and its context. As originally analysed: Amplification of reference gene primers provided the estimated nucleated cell counts. TCRdb keeps only in-frame clones here, not all; method: immunoSEQ multiplex PCR. The V and J calls and clone size come from that table; D and trimming were worked out from the DNA. Found here are about 180,000 clones, 83% of them singletons; the top ten hold 1.5% to 1.9%. This record belongs to a study of blood T cell repertoires in COVID-19. Study-wide context: The samples span acute and convalescent COVID-19 from the United States, Italy and Spain. T cells, B-cell-depleted T cells, or PBMCs supplied cDNA or gDNA.

This CDR3 region has 15 residues. Trimming cost V 3 bases and J 4 bases, with 16 bases left between them. Per germline, CDR1 MNHEY and CDR2 SMNVEV (reference sequence). The chain links TRBV27 to TRBJ2-7; weak D call: TRBD2 (6 bases). The sequence came from a human donor in a cohort sampled during active COVID-19. What was sequenced was peripheral blood. CDR3 in DNA: TGTGCCAGCAGTTTTAAGGCGGGGCAATCTTACGAGCAGTACTTC. Protein: CASSFKAGQSYEQYF.